A single sample gave rise to the 13 T cell receptor beta chains below, sequenced in a study of blood T cell repertoires in COVID-19. The repertoire was sequenced with immunoSEQ multiplex PCR; TCRdb's copy has only in-frame clones and lacks some. Among over 150,000 clones, around 84% were seen once, and the ten largest hold around 0.63%. Sequenced sample: peripheral blood. These receptors all come from a man aged 55 to 70 with COVID-19, enrolled during active disease.

The chain combines TRBV28 with TRBJ1-4; 12 positions match TRBD1. Trimming removed 5 bases from V and 8 bases from J; junction bases left unmatched: 6. This CDR3 has 15 residues. The germline V gene encodes CDR1 MDHEN and CDR2 SYDVKM. The CDR3 DNA is TGTGCCAGCAGTCACCCCGGGACAGGGGGCGAAAAACTGTTTTTT. Translation gives CASSHPGTGGEKLFF.

The rearrangement uses TRBV28 and TRBJ2-1; 10 nucleotides align to TRBD2. In germline, CDR1 is MDHEN, CDR2 SYDVKM. The V segment lost 6 bases and the J segment 8 bases; nucleotides outside the gene matches: 10. The CDR3 consists of 15 residues. CDR3 sequence: CASSHRLAGADEQFF. CDR3 coding DNA: TGTGCCAGCAGCCATAGGCTAGCGGGGGCAGATGAGCAGTTCTTC.

The chain employs TRBV5-1 and TRBJ2-5; TRBD2 aligns across 7 bases. Per the germline V gene, CDR1 is SGHRS and CDR2 is YFSETQ. J was trimmed by 5 bases and V by 0 bases; bases with no gene match: 13. There are 17 residues in the CDR3. CDR3: CASSLAGTTLRRETQYF. CDR3 in DNA: TGCGCCAGCAGCTTGGCGGGGACTACCCTTCGGAGGGAGACCCAGTACTTC.

The rearrangement joins TRBV4-2 to TRBJ1-4; D gene ambiguous. CDR1 is LGHNA, CDR2 YNFKEQ, per germline. This CDR3 has 16 residues. Deletions cut 0 bases from V and 5 bases from J, with 13 bases between. In nucleotides, the CDR3 is TGTGCCAGCAGCCAAGATGCGGGCAGCTTAAATGAAAAACTGTTTTTT. Translated: CASSQDAGSLNEKLFF.

The CDR3 spells CATSDPSRSGYNEQFF. The CDR3 nucleotides read TGTGCCACCAGTGACCCCTCCCGCAGCGGGTACAATGAGCAGTTCTTC. The rearrangement joins TRBV24-1 to TRBJ2-1; D possibly corresponds to TRBD2 (6 bases). The V and J ends lost 4 bases and 4 bases respectively, with 16 bases between them. The germline CDR1 and CDR2 sequences are KGHDR and SFDVKD. The CDR3 length is 16 residues.

The chain is built from TRBV4-3 and TRBJ1-5; 9 bases agree with TRBD1. This CDR3 has 15 amino acids. V dropped 5 bases and J dropped 4; count of bases not matched to a gene: 6. From germline, CDR1 is LGHNA and CDR2 YSLEER. This CDR3 reads CASSKGQGGNQPQHF. As DNA, the CDR3 is TGCGCCAGCAGCAAGGGACAGGGTGGGAATCAGCCCCAGCATTTT.

V gene TRBV18 combines with J gene TRBJ2-1; D not certain. The CDR3 spans 11 residues. The V end lost 3 bases, the J end lost 7 bases, and 4 bases lay between the germline ends. Germline loops: CDR1 KGHSH, CDR2 LQKENI. DNA of the CDR3: TGTGCCAGCTCACCCCTGAATGAGCAGTTCTTC. Its translation: CASSPLNEQFF. The variable domain in full, with the rest retrieved from reference TRBV18 and TRBJ2-1, is NAGVMQNPRHLVRRRGQEARLRCSPMKGHSHVYWYRQLPEEGLKFMVYLQKENIIDESGMPKERFSAEFPKEGPSILRIQQVVRGDSAAYFCASSPLNEQFFGPGTRLTVL.

This clone was found once. At one of its ends the junction is not consistent with the germline gene, which may arise from a read error. The CDR3 bases are TGTGCCAGCAGAACTAAAGACCAGGGCGGGGTTTCCTACTTC. Translation: CASRTKDQGGVSYF. The V and J genes are TRBV6-1 and TRBJ1-2; TRBD1 might be the D (5 bases). Germline V gene data show CDR1 as MNHNS and CDR2 as SASEGT. This CDR3 region has 14 residues.

The rearrangement links TRBV5-1 to TRBJ2-5, with 8 positions matching TRBD2. CDR3 size: 15 residues. Trimming at V came to 5 bases and at J to 5 bases, leaving 11 bases not matched to a gene. Germline values: CDR1 SGHRS, CDR2 YFSETQ. CDR3 sequence reads: CASRPGGGIDETQYF. In DNA form, the CDR3 reads TGCGCCAGCAGGCCCGGGGGGGGCATCGATGAGACCCAGTACTTC.

The CDR3 region has the DNA TGTGCCAGTAGTACACAGGGGGTGAGGTACAATGAGCAGTTCTTC. Translating gives CASSTQGVRYNEQFF. The chain links TRBV19 to TRBJ2-1; 8 bases agree with TRBD1. The CDR3 is made up of 15 amino acids. Germline V CDR1 and CDR2: LNHDA, SQIVND (reference sequence). Trimming removed 4 bases from V and 4 bases from J; junction bases left unmatched: 6.

The chain uses TRBV20-1 and TRBJ2-7, with D possibly matching TRBD2 (6 bases). Germline V gene lookup returns CDR1 DFQATT and CDR2 SNEGSKA (reference sequence). V was clipped by 3 bases and J by 3 bases, with 12 bases between them. This CDR3 region has 13 residues. CDR3: CSASRAGSYEQYF. The CDR3 DNA sequence: TGCAGTGCTAGTCGTGCCGGGAGCTACGAGCAGTACTTC.

V and J are TRBV6-5 and TRBJ1-1; TRBD1 might be the D (5 bases). V gave up 0 bases and J gave up 2 bases, with 10 bases separating them. The CDR3 spans 15 residues. Germline V gene data show CDR1 as MNHEY and CDR2 as SVGAGI. The CDR3 nucleotides are TGTGCCAGCAGTTACTCCGGGACTATTAACACTGAAGCTTTCTTT. This gives the protein CASSYSGTINTEAFF.

This clone was observed once. V and J are TRBV7-9 and TRBJ1-2; 7 bases are shared with TRBD1. This CDR3 is built from 16 residues. Germline CDR1 reads SEHNR; CDR2 reads FQNEAQ (reference sequence). Losses at the gene ends were 1 base for V and 4 bases for J; bases not matched to a gene: 9. CDR3 coding DNA: TGTGCCAGCAGCTTAGAGGGGGCGGTGCTCGGCTATGGCTACACCTTC. Translated, it gives CASSLEGAVLGYGYTF.